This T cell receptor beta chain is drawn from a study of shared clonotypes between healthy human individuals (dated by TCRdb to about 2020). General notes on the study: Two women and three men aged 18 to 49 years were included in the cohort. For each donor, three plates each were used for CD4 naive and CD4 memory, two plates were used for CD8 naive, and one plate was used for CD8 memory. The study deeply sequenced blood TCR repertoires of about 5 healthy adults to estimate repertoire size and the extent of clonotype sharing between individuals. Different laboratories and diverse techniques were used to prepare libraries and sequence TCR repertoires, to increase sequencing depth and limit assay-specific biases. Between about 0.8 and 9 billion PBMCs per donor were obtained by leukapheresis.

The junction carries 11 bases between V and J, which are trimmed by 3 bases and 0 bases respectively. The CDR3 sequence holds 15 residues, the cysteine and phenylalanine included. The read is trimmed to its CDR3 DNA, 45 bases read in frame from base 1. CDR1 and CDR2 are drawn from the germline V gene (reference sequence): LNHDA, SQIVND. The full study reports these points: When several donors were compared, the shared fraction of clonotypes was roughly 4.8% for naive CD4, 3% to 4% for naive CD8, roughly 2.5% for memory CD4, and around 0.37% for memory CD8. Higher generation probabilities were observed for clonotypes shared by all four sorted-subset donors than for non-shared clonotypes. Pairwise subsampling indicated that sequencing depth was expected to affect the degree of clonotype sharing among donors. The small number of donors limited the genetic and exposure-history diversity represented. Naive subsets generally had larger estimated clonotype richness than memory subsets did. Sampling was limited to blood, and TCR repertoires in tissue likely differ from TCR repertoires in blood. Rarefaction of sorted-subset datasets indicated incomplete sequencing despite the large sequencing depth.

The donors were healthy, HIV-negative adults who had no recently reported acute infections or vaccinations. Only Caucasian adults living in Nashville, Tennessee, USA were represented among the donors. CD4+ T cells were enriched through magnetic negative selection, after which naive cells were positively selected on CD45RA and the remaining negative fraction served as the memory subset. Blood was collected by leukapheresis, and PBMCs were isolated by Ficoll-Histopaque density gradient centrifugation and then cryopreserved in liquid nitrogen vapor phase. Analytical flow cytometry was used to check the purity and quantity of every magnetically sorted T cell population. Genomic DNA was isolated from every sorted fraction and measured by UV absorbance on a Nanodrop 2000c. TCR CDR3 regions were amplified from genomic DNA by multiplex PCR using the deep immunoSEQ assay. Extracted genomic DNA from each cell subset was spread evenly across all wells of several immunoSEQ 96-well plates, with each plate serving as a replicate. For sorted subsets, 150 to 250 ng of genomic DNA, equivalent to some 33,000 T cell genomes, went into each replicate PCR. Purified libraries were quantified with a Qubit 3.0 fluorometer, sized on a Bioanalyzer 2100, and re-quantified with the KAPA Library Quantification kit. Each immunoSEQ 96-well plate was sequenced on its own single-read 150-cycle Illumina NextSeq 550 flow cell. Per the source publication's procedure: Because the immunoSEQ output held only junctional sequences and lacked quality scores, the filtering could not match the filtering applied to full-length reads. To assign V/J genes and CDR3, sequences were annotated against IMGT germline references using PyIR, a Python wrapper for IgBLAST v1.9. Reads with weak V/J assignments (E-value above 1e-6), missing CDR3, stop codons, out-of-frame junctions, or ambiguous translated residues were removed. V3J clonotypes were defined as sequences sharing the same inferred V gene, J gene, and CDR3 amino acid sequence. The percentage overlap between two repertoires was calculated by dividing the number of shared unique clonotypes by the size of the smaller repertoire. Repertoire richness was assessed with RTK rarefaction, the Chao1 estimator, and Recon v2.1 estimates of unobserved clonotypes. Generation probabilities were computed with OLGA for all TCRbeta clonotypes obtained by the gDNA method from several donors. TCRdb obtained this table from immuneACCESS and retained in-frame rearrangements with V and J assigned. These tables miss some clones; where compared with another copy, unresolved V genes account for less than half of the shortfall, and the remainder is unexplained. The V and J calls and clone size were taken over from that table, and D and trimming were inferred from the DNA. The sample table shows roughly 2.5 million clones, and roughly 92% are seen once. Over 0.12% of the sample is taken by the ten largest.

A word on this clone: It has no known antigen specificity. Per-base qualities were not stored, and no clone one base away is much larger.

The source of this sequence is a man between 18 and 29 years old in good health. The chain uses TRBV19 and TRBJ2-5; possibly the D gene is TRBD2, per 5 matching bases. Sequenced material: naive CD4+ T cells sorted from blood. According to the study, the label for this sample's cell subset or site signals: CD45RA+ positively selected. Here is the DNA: TGTGCCAGTAGTATTCTCGGGGAAAACCAAGAGACCCAGTACTTC. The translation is CASSILGENQETQYF.